A single sample is the source of the 25 T cell receptor beta chains below, sequenced in a study of blood T cells in healthy people across ages. Alongside a J-beta primer mix, a sample-barcoded 5' primer served in a second PCR lasting roughly 7 to 11 cycles. TCRdb independently ran MiXCR on the 5' RACE reads; one entry per CDR3 protein. The table lists some 1,500,000 distinct CDR3 sequences, roughly 43% of them singletons, with 4% in the top ten. The sample taken for sequencing was blood. The receptors stem from a woman aged 18-30 years in good health.

The chain joins TRBV7-9 to TRBJ2-3; D is unresolved. The length of the CDR3 is 15 residues. CDR1 is SEHNR and CDR2 is FQNEAQ in the germline V gene (reference sequence). V was cut by 3 bases and J by 2 bases, with 12 bases left in between. As DNA, the CDR3 is TGTGCCAGCAGCTTGCTAGGTCCAACCACAGATACGCAGTATTTT. It encodes CASSLLGPTTDTQYF.

The sample holds a few counts of this clonotype. CDR3 nucleotides: TGTGCCAGCAGCCCTGGACGTAACGACGCTTACTCCTACAATGAGCAGTTCTTC. Its translation: CASSPGRNDAYSYNEQFF. The chain has TRBV7-9 and TRBJ2-1; D not resolved. V lost 5 bases and J 0 bases, leaving 20 bases between the germline ends. Per the germline V gene, CDR1 is SEHNR and CDR2 is FQNEAQ (reference sequence). This CDR3 is built from 18 residues. The complete variable domain, with remaining parts taken from reference TRBV7-9 and TRBJ2-1, reads DTGVSQNPRHKITKRGQNVTFRCDPISEHNRLYWYRQTLGQGPEFLTYFQNEAQLEKSRLLSDRFSAERPKGSFSTLEIQRTEQGDSAMYLCASSPGRNDAYSYNEQFFGPGTRLTVL.

The chain combines TRBV4-3 with TRBJ2-3, with D possibly matching TRBD1 (6 bases). CDR3 size: 18 residues. V lost 4 bases and J lost 0, with 20 bases in between. CDR1 and CDR2 from the germline V gene are LGHNA and YSLEER. The CDR3 DNA follows: TGCGCCAGCAGCCTAATTAAACAGGGAACGGAGAGCACAGATACGCAGTATTTT. Protein sequence: CASSLIKQGTESTDTQYF.

This clonotype came up a few times. J is TRBJ1-5 and V is TRBV27, with a weak D call TRBD1 (5 bases). CDR3 length equals 16 residues. Trimming pared 3 bases from V and 5 bases from J, leaving 17 bases between. Germline CDR1 and CDR2: MNHEY and SMNVEV (reference sequence). The CDR3 region is CASSFLPGPAYQPQHF. The CDR3 bases are TGTGCCAGCAGTTTTTTGCCAGGGCCCGCTTATCAGCCCCAGCATTTT.

The chain uses TRBV9 and TRBJ1-1, with D unclear. Trimming removed 0 bases at V and 0 bases at J, with 12 bases between. This CDR3 is 16 amino acids long. CDR1 and CDR2 from the germline V gene are SGDLS and YYNGEE. The CDR3 coding sequence is TGTGCCAGCAGCGTAGGACGTAATAATATGAACACTGAAGCTTTCTTT. Translated, it gives CASSVGRNNMNTEAFF.

The genes are TRBV4-2 and TRBJ2-7; 9 nucleotides match TRBD1. From germline, CDR1 is LGHNA and CDR2 YNFKEQ. The CDR3 runs to 16 residues. The V and J ends lost 4 bases and 1 base, in that order; junction bases with no gene match: 8. The DNA for the CDR3 is TGTGCCAGCAGCCTTCGGACAGGGGATAGTTCCTACGAGCAGTACTTC. Its protein is CASSLRTGDSSYEQYF.

This chain uses TRBV28 with TRBJ1-4, with D uncertain. Trimming pared 7 bases from V and 4 bases from J, leaving 16 bases between. This CDR3 has 15 amino acids. CDR1 MDHEN and CDR2 SYDVKM come from the germline V gene. As DNA, the CDR3 is TGTGCCAGCACCCCTGGACCGCTCCTTAATGAAAAACTGTTTTTT. Translating gives CASTPGPLLNEKLFF.

The V and J genes are TRBV4-1 and TRBJ2-1, with TRBD2 matching over 7 bases. Germline trimming cut 5 bases from V and 8 bases from J; bases unmatched to any gene: 6. Germline V lookup: CDR1 MGHRA, CDR2 YSYEKL. CDR3 length: 13 residues. CDR3 bases: TGCGCCAGCAGCAAGGGAGGGATCGATGAGCAGTTCTTC. Its protein is CASSKGGIDEQFF.

As DNA, the CDR3 is TGTGCCAGCAGCATAGGGACCTTCACAGATACGCAGTATTTT. Translation: CASSIGTFTDTQYF. The rearrangement uses TRBV7-9 and TRBJ2-3; D is perhaps TRBD1 or TRBD2 (5 bases each). V shed 5 bases and J shed 2 bases, with 11 bases lying between them. The CDR3 is 14 amino acids. Germline lookup yields CDR1 SEHNR and CDR2 FQNEAQ (reference sequence).

This clonotype was seen a handful of times. The gene calls are TRBV6-1 and TRBJ2-7; tentatively, D is TRBD1 (6 bases). CDR1 is MNHNS and CDR2 is SASEGT in the germline V gene. The V gene lost 9 bases and the J gene lost 2 bases, with 23 bases spanning the gap. The CDR3 loop spans 16 amino acids. CDR3 bases: TGTGCCAGTCAGGGCTTAGACCGACAGGTTCCCTACGAGCAGTACTTC. It codes for CASQGLDRQVPYEQYF.

This clonotype appeared once. J is TRBJ2-1 and V is TRBV6-6; 7 nucleotides line up with TRBD2. The CDR3 spans 16 residues. The V gene's germline CDR1 is MNHNY and CDR2 SVGAGI (reference sequence). The junction had 10 bases not matched to a gene; V was cut back by 0 bases and J by 8 bases. The CDR3 nucleotides read TGTGCCAGCAGTTACTCGTTAAGACTAGCTAGCGATGAGCAGTTCTTC. This sequence encodes CASSYSLRLASDEQFF.

This sequence joins TRBV4-2 and TRBJ2-5; TRBD1 agrees at 9 bases. Germline V gives CDR1 LGHNA, CDR2 YNFKEQ. V gave up 3 bases and J gave up 5 bases; unmatched junction bases: 7. The CDR3 spans 15 residues. As DNA, the CDR3 is TGTGCCAGCAGCCAGTCGGGACAGGGTTCTGAGACCCAGTACTTC. As protein: CASSQSGQGSETQYF.

The V gene is TRBV15, the J gene TRBJ1-6; unclear D gene. The V end lost 5 bases, the J end lost 8 bases, and 19 bases lay between the germline ends. CDR1 LNHNV and CDR2 YYDKDF come from the germline V gene (reference sequence). CDR3 size: 16 residues. DNA for the CDR3: TGTGCCACCAGCCGAACCATAGGGAGGAGGGATTCACCCCTCCACTTT. This sequence encodes CATSRTIGRRDSPLHF. Full variable domain (remainder filled in from reference TRBV15 and TRBJ1-6): DAMVIQNPRYQVTQFGKPVTLSCSQTLNHNVMYWYQQKSSQAPKLLFHYYDKDFNNEADTPDNFQSRRPNTSFCFLDIRSPGLGDTAMYLCATSRTIGRRDSPLHFGNGTRLTVT.

This chain joins TRBV20-1 and TRBJ2-7; 8 nucleotides match TRBD2. J was trimmed by 7 bases and V by 6 bases; bases with no gene match: 23. There are 17 residues in the CDR3. The germline V gene has CDR1 DFQATT and CDR2 SNEGSKA (reference sequence). The CDR3 loop reads CSAPPAGVMGTLNEQYF. The CDR3 DNA is TGCAGTGCCCCCCCAGCGGGAGTAATGGGAACCCTCAATGAGCAGTACTTC.

This clonotype occurred a few times. The CDR3 coding sequence is TGTGCCAGCAGCGCACAGGGAGGGCGATATGGCTACACCTTC. Amino acid sequence: CASSAQGGRYGYTF. The rearrangement joins TRBV9 to TRBJ1-2; TRBD1 is a possible D gene (6 bases). This CDR3 contains 14 residues. The V end lost 3 bases, the J end lost 5 bases, and 14 bases lay between the germline ends. Germline CDR1 reads SGDLS; CDR2 reads YYNGEE. Full variable domain (outside the CDR3, taken from reference TRBV9 and TRBJ1-2): DSGVTQTPKHLITATGQRVTLRCSPRSGDLSVYWYQQSLDQGLQFLIQYYNGEERAKGNILERFSAQQFPDLHSELNLSSLELGDSALYFCASSAQGGRYGYTFGSGTRLTVV.

This sequence joins TRBV5-1 and TRBJ2-2, with D uncertain. Germline loops: CDR1 SGHRS, CDR2 YFSETQ. This CDR3 contains 15 residues. V was cut by 1 base and J by 1 base, with 8 bases left in between. The CDR3: CASSLIAQNTGELFF. The CDR3 DNA sequence: TGCGCCAGCAGCTTGATTGCGCAGAACACCGGGGAGCTGTTTTTT. Combining the CDR3 with reference TRBV5-1 and TRBJ2-2 gives the whole variable domain KAGVTQTPRYLIKTRGQQVTLSCSPISGHRSVSWYQQTPGQGLQFLFEYFSETQRNKGNFPGRFSGRQFSNSRSEMNVSTLELGDSALYLCASSLIAQNTGELFFGEGSRLTVL.

This clonotype was detected a few times. The chain recombines TRBV29-1 with TRBJ2-3, with 10 bases matching TRBD2. Germline V lookup: CDR1 SQVTM, CDR2 ANQGSEA. The V and J ends lost 6 bases and 6 bases, in that order; junction bases with no gene match: 18. The CDR3 has 17 amino acids. Here the CDR3 DNA reads TGCAGCGTCGATATGGGGGCGACTAGCGGGCACGAGGATACGCAGTATTTT. The encoded protein is CSVDMGATSGHEDTQYF.

This clonotype has only a few counts. This chain uses TRBV10-3 with TRBJ1-1; D is unresolved. The CDR3 covers 14 residues. In germline, CDR1 is ENHRY, CDR2 SYGVKD. V dropped 7 bases and J dropped 1 base, with 13 bases sitting between them. The CDR3 spells CAINDPGRNTEAFF. Written as DNA, the CDR3 is TGTGCCATCAATGATCCCGGCAGGAACACTGAAGCTTTCTTT.

This clonotype was seen only a few times. This chain connects TRBV7-2 to TRBJ1-5; 9 nucleotides align to TRBD1. Germline CDR1 SGHTA, CDR2 FQGNSA. This CDR3 contains 15 residues. With 8 bases clipped from V and 1 base from J, the junction kept 6 bases outside the gene matches. The CDR3 region is CASATGGQSNQPQHF. In DNA form, the CDR3 reads TGTGCCAGCGCTACAGGGGGCCAGAGCAATCAGCCCCAGCATTTT. Together with reference TRBV7-2 and TRBJ1-5, the CDR3 gives the full variable domain: GAGVSQSPSNKVTEKGKDVELRCDPISGHTALYWYRQSLGQGLEFLIYFQGNSAPDKSGLPSDRFSAERTGGSVSTLTIQRTQQEDSAVYLCASATGGQSNQPQHFGDGTRLSIL.

The CDR3 region is CSARDRAGFGNEQFF. CDR3 DNA sequence: TGCAGTGCTAGAGATCGGGCGGGGTTTGGGAATGAGCAGTTCTTC. The J gene is TRBJ2-1, the V gene TRBV20-1, with D possibly matching TRBD2 (6 bases). The CDR3 loop spans 15 amino acids. In germline, CDR1 is DFQATT, CDR2 SNEGSKA (reference sequence). V lost 0 bases, J lost 7 bases, and 16 bases lay in between.

V usage is TRBV6-2 or TRBV6-3 and J usage is TRBJ2-1; D gene ambiguous. V shed 2 bases and J shed 10 bases, with 18 bases lying between them. There are 15 residues in the CDR3. Germline values: CDR1 MNHEY, CDR2 SVGEGT. The CDR3 protein is CASSYAALAVSEQFF. DNA of the CDR3: TGTGCCAGCAGTTACGCAGCGCTGGCCGTAAGCGAGCAGTTCTTC.

Only a few counts were recorded for this clonotype. The gene calls are TRBV12-3 or TRBV12-4 and TRBJ2-1; the match to TRBD2 covers 9 bases. Judging by the DNA end, TRBJ2-7 fits better; the J call may be wrong. The CDR3 totals 15 residues. In nucleotides, the CDR3 is TGTGCCAGCAGTTTTTATAGCGGGGGTCACAATGAGCAGTACTTC. It encodes CASSFYSGGHNEQYF.

The chain combines TRBV29-1 with TRBJ2-1; D call uncertain. The CDR3 totals 13 residues. Looked up from germline, CDR1 is SQVTM and CDR2 is ANQGSEA. Trimming removed 4 bases from V and 13 bases from J, with 20 bases in between. The CDR3 loop reads CSVVGKEWSTQFF. The CDR3 DNA reads TGCAGCGTTGTTGGGAAGGAGTGGTCTACCCAGTTCTTC.

As regards this clonotype: A junction end diverges from the germline sequence, so it may reflect a read error. The genes are TRBV12-5 and TRBJ2-1, with D perhaps being TRBD1 or TRBD2 (7 bases each). CDR1 LGHNT and CDR2 FRNRAP come from the germline V gene. The CDR3 runs to 14 residues. CDR3 in amino acids: CASGRGQTYNEQFF. CDR3 in DNA: TGCGCTAGTGGGAGGGGACAGACATACAATGAGCAGTTCTTC. Full variable domain (missing parts from reference TRBV12-5 and TRBJ2-1): DARVTQTPRHKVTEMGQEVTMRCQPILGHNTVFWYRQTMMQGLELLAYFRNRAPLDDSGMPKDRFSAEMPDATLATLKIQPSEPRDSAVYFCASGRGQTYNEQFFGPGTRLTVL.

This sequence joins TRBV11-1 and TRBJ2-3; a weak D match, TRBD1 (8 bases). This CDR3 region has 16 residues. Germline CDR1 and CDR2: SGHAT and FQDESV (reference sequence). Deletions cut 3 bases from V and 9 bases from J, with 22 bases between. CDR3 loop: CASSFSVGGGTGTQYF. DNA for the CDR3: TGTGCCAGCAGCTTCTCCGTGGGAGGGGGGACAGGCACGCAGTATTTT.